The T cell receptor (beta chain) under discussion was sequenced for a study of response to subunit inactivated influenza vaccine. A single record per CDR3 protein comes from TCRdb applying MiXCR to the RT-PCR reads. The data hold around 750,000 distinct CDR3 sequences, with 21% observed a single time. Whole-study findings and limits: Each seasonal flu vaccination may recruit only limited new T cells, authors suggested.

CDR3 length: 15 residues. Germline V CDR1 and CDR2: DFQATT, SNEGSKA (reference sequence). V lost 1 base, J lost 4 bases, and 14 bases lay in between. With regard to this clonotype: What it recognizes is unknown.

This material consisted of PBMCs from blood, taken more than 4 days after vaccination. The receptor comes from a man in his forties or fifties who received an inactivated influenza vaccine. The chain carries TRBV20-1 and TRBJ2-1; weak D call: TRBD1 (5 bases). CDR3 sequence: CSARVGRYRYNEQFF. CDR3 bases: TGCAGTGCTAGAGTGGGCCGTTACAGGTACAATGAGCAGTTCTTC.